Here is one T cell receptor (beta chain) with its context. Sequencing of TCR beta, carried out with a high-throughput approach, was applied to CD8+ and CD4+ T cells from the blood. The data are from a study of CD8 T cells in Susac syndrome. Per the germline V gene, CDR1 is LGHDT and CDR2 is YNNKEL (reference sequence). With 0 bases clipped from V and 5 bases from J, the junction kept 8 bases outside the gene matches. This CDR3 is built from 16 residues. cDNA came from roughly 0.5 to 1 ug RNA primed by random hexamers. A multiplex approach, immunoSEQ multiplex PCR, amplified TCR beta CDR3 across 54 Vbeta and 13 Jbeta. TCRdb re-called the immunoSEQ multiplex PCR reads with MiXCR, one entry per CDR3 protein. This sample has 100,000 to 150,000 distinct CDR3 sequences, with around 86% found just once.

This receptor was identified in a human donor with multiple sclerosis. V is TRBV3-1 and J is TRBJ2-5; 8 nucleotides align to TRBD2. Sequencing was performed on CD8+ T cells from PBMCs. CDR3 bases: TGTGCCAGCAGCCAAGATACAGTAGCGGGGCGGGAGACCCAGTACTTC. It yields the protein CASSQDTVAGRETQYF.